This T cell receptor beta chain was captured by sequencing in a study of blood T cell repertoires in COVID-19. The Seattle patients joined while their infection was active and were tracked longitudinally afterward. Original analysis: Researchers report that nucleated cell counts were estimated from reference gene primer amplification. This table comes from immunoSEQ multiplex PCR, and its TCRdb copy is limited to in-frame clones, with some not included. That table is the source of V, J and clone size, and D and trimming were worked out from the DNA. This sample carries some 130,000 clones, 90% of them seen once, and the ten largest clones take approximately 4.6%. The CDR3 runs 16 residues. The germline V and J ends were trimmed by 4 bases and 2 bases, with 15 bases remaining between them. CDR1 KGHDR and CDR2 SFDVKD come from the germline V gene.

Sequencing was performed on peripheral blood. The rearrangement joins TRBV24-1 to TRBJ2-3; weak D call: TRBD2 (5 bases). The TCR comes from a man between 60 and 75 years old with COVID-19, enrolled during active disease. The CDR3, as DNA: TGTGCCACCAGTGACCCACGGCGGGCCTACACAGATACGCAGTATTTT. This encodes CATSDPRRAYTDTQYF.